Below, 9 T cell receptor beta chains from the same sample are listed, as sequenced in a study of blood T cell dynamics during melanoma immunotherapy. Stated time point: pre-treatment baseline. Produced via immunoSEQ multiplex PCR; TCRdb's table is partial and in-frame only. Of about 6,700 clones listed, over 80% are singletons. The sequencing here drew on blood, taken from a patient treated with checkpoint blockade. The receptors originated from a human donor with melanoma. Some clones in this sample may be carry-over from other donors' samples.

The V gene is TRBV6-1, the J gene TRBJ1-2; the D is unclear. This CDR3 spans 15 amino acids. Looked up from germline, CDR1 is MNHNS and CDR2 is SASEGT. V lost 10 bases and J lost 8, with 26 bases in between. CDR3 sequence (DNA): TGTGCCACCCTGGCCGAAGGACCGCTTTTTGCCGGCTACACCTTC. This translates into CATLAEGPLFAGYTF.

For the CDR3, the DNA is TGTGCCAGCAGCTTAGGTCTTGTTACAGATACGCAGTATTTT. Protein sequence: CASSLGLVTDTQYF. V usage is TRBV11-2 and J usage is TRBJ2-3; no firm D call. Germline CDR1 reads SGHAT; CDR2 reads FQNNGV. The CDR3 consists of 14 residues. V was pared by 1 base and J by 3 bases, with 8 bases between.

The CDR3 nucleotides read TGTGCCAGCAGACAGACAGGGCACAATCAGCCCCAGCATTTT. Encoded protein: CASRQTGHNQPQHF. The rearrangement joins TRBV6-5 to TRBJ1-5, with 7 bases identical to TRBD1. The germline gives CDR1 MNHEY, CDR2 SVGAGI. Trimming at V came to 6 bases and at J to 3 bases, leaving 5 bases not matched to a gene. The CDR3 sequence is 14 residues long.

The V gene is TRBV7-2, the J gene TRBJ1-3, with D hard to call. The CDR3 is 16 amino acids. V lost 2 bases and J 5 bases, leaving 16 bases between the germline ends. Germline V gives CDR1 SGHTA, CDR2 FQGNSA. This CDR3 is CASSLILGVGRNTIYF. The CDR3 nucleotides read TGTGCCAGCAGCTTAATACTTGGGGTGGGCCGAAACACCATATATTTT.

CDR3 in amino acids: CASSYSQTYEQYF. The CDR3 region has the DNA TGTGCCAGCAGTTATAGTCAAACCTACGAGCAGTACTTC. The chain is built from TRBV6-5 and TRBJ2-7, with D unclear. The CDR3 is made up of 13 amino acids. Deletions cut 3 bases from V and 2 bases from J, with 8 bases between. CDR1 and CDR2 (germline): MNHEY, SVGAGI.

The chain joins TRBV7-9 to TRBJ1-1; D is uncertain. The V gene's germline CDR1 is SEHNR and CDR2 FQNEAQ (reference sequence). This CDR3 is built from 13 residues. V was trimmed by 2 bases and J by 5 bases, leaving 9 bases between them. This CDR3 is CASSLKGLTEAFF. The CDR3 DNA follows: TGTGCCAGCAGCTTAAAGGGTTTGACTGAAGCTTTCTTT. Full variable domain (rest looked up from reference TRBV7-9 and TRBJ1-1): DTGVSQNPRHKITKRGQNVTFRCDPISEHNRLYWYRQTLGQGPEFLTYFQNEAQLEKSRLLSDRFSAERPKGSFSTLEIQRTEQGDSAMYLCASSLKGLTEAFFGQGTRLTVV.

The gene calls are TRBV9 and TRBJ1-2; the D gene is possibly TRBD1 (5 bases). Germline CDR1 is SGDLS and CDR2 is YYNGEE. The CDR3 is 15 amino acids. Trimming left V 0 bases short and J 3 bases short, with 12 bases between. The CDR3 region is CASSVGGDHYYGYTF. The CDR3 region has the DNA TGTGCCAGCAGCGTAGGGGGGGACCACTACTATGGCTACACCTTC.

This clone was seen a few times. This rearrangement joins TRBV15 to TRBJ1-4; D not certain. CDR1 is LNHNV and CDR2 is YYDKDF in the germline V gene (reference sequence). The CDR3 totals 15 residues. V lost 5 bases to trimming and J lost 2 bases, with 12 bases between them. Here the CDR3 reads CATSSDGATNEKLFF. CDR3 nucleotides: TGTGCCACCAGCTCGGACGGTGCCACTAATGAAAAACTGTTTTTT.

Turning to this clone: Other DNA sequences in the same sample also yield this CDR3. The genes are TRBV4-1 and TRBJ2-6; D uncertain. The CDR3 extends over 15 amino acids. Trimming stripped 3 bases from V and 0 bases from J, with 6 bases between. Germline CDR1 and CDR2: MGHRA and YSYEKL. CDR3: CASSQVNSGANVLTF. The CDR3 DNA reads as TGCGCCAGCAGCCAGGTTAACTCTGGGGCCAACGTCCTGACTTTC.